The next 26 T cell receptor beta chains were all read from a single sample in a study of T cell repertoires in cytomegalovirus infection. TCRdb recomputed calls from the reads with MiXCR, one row per CDR3 protein. There are a few hundred thousand distinct CDR3 sequences in the sample; approximately 15% occur only once, and around 8.7% lies in the top ten. Sequencing used PBMCs. These TCRs come from a human donor in good health (CMV status not recorded). Some clones in this sample may be carry-over from other donors' samples.

This clonotype occurred many times. The J gene is TRBJ2-2, the V gene TRBV2; TRBD1 agrees at 7 bases. The CDR3 is 14 residues long. CDR1 SNHLY and CDR2 FYNNEI come from the germline V gene. With V trimmed by 6 bases and J by 7 bases, 8 bases remained unmatched. The CDR3 coding sequence is TGTGCCAGCAGAGCCGGGACAGTCCTCGGGGAGCTGTTTTTT. Translation: CASRAGTVLGELFF.

This clonotype was detected many times. The chain uses TRBV7-2 and TRBJ2-3, with 7 bases aligning to TRBD2. The CDR3 spans 13 residues. The germline V gene encodes CDR1 SGHTA and CDR2 FQGNSA. V shed 8 bases, J shed 4 bases, and the junction held 6 bases outside the gene matches. As DNA, the CDR3 is TGTGCCAGCCGACGCGGGAGTGCAGATACGCAGTATTTT. This translates into CASRRGSADTQYF.

The CDR3 here is CASTGASYNEQFF. DNA for the CDR3: TGTGCCAGCACTGGGGCGTCCTACAATGAGCAGTTCTTC. The chain employs TRBV28 and TRBJ2-1; the D gene is possibly TRBD1 (5 bases). This CDR3 has 13 amino acids. Trimming shortened V by 7 bases and J by 1 base, and 8 bases separated the two germline ends. Germline assignment: CDR1 MDHEN and CDR2 SYDVKM.

This clonotype was observed a few times. The chain recombines TRBV29-1 with TRBJ1-2; D not resolved. The CDR3 is made up of 13 amino acids. Germline CDR1 and CDR2: SQVTM and ANQGSEA. The CDR3 is CSDREGPNYGYTF. The CDR3 DNA is TGCAGTGACCGGGAAGGTCCTAACTATGGCTACACCTTC.

Many counts were recorded for this clonotype. The rearrangement uses TRBV7-2 and TRBJ1-6; no definite D call. From germline, CDR1 is SGHTA and CDR2 FQGNSA. The germline V and J ends were trimmed by 2 bases and 17 bases, with 13 bases remaining between them. There are 12 residues in the CDR3. The CDR3, as DNA: TGTGCCAGCAGCTTAATTTATTCCGAAATCCACTTT. Its translation: CASSLIYSEIHF.

This clonotype was observed many times. CDR3 amino acids: CASSFFLEQYF. The CDR3 nucleotides read TGTGCCAGCAGTTTCTTTCTCGAGCAGTACTTC. The rearrangement joins TRBV28 to TRBJ2-7; D remains unclear. The CDR3 spans 11 residues. Looked up from germline, CDR1 is MDHEN and CDR2 is SYDVKM. Trimming took off 3 bases at V and 6 bases at J, with 6 bases between the two ends.

This clonotype was recorded a few times. The rearrangement joins TRBV27 to TRBJ2-2, with TRBD1 matching over 7 bases. Germline-derived CDR1 and CDR2 are MNHEY and SMNVEV (reference sequence). The ends lost 8 bases at V and 4 bases at J; junction bases unmatched: 10. The CDR3 spans 15 residues. The CDR3 coding sequence is TGTGCCAGCCCCCCAGGGGGTTTGGGCACCGGGGAGCTGTTTTTT. Its translation: CASPPGGLGTGELFF.

This clonotype was seen only a few times. The chain employs TRBV11-2 and TRBJ2-3, with D possibly being TRBD1 (6 bases). The V gene's germline CDR1 is SGHAT and CDR2 FQNNGV. Trimming stripped 2 bases from V and 3 bases from J, with 9 bases between. This CDR3 region has 14 residues. CDR3 sequence (DNA): TGTGCCAGCAGCTTAATCCAGGGGACAGATACGCAGTATTTT. It is translated as CASSLIQGTDTQYF.

This sequence joins TRBV20-1 and TRBJ2-5; 7 nucleotides line up with TRBD2. Trimming cost V 0 bases and J 4 bases; bases outside gene matches: 11. Germline values: CDR1 DFQATT, CDR2 SNEGSKA (reference sequence). The CDR3 has 16 amino acids. The CDR3 protein is CSARDEGGNLLETQYF. CDR3 nucleotide sequence: TGCAGTGCTAGAGATGAGGGAGGGAATTTACTAGAGACCCAGTACTTC.

This clonotype occurred many times. This rearrangement joins TRBV13 to TRBJ1-1; D gene uncertain. V lost 5 bases, J lost 0 bases, and 13 bases lay in between. CDR3 length equals 15 residues. The germline CDR1 and CDR2 sequences are PRHDT and FYEKMQ (reference sequence). The CDR3, as DNA: TGTGCCAGCAGCCGACCCCCGTACTTGAACACTGAAGCTTTCTTT. Translated, it gives CASSRPPYLNTEAFF.

The chain joins TRBV20-1 to TRBJ2-5, with D perhaps matching TRBD1 or TRBD2 (5 bases each). Per germline, CDR1 DFQATT and CDR2 SNEGSKA (reference sequence). The length of the CDR3 is 15 residues. Deletions cut 5 bases from V and 7 bases from J, with 23 bases between. CDR3: CSASPGQGRLGTQYF. CDR3 bases: TGCAGTGCTTCCCCGGGGCAGGGACGTTTAGGGACCCAGTACTTC.

This clonotype occurred a few times. The chain links TRBV5-4 to TRBJ2-7; 11 nucleotides line up with TRBD1. The germline V gene has CDR1 SGHNT and CDR2 YYREEE (reference sequence). This CDR3 region has 14 residues. J lost 4 bases, V lost 4 bases, and 4 bases had no gene match. The CDR3 is CASSPGTGGYEQYF. The DNA for the CDR3 is TGTGCCAGCAGCCCTGGGACAGGGGGGTACGAGCAGTACTTC.

This chain connects TRBV7-4 to TRBJ2-1, with 14 bases that match TRBD2. V was clipped by 6 bases and J by 0 bases; unmatched bases: 10. The CDR3 is 19 residues long. Germline V CDR1 and CDR2: SGHVT, SQSDAQ. The CDR3 DNA follows: TGTGCCAGCAGTTCCCCGGGACTAGCGGGGGTAAGCTCCTACAATGAGCAGTTCTTC. It yields the protein CASSSPGLAGVSSYNEQFF.

V and J are TRBV5-1 and TRBJ2-1, with D possibly TRBD2 on 7 matching bases. Germline-derived CDR1 and CDR2 are SGHRS and YFSETQ. The CDR3 totals 17 residues. The V end was cut by 2 bases, the J end by 1 base, with 16 bases between. The CDR3 nucleotides are TGCGCCAGCAGCTTCTTTATGAGGGGGGGGTCCTACAATGAGCAGTTCTTC. It yields the protein CASSFFMRGGSYNEQFF.

Only a few counts were recorded for this clonotype. This chain connects TRBV25-1 to TRBJ1-6, with unresolved D. The CDR3 spans 15 residues. Germline loops: CDR1 MGHDK, CDR2 SYGVNS. V shed 4 bases and J shed 8 bases, with 15 bases lying between them. Written as DNA, the CDR3 is TGTGCCAGCAGTGTTAGTCGACGGGAGGATTCACCCCTCCACTTT. Its translation is CASSVSRREDSPLHF.

This clonotype has at least ten counts. The V and J genes are TRBV29-1 and TRBJ1-1; no reliable D call. Germline CDR1 reads SQVTM; CDR2 reads ANQGSEA. The CDR3 is 10 amino acids. V was cut by 7 bases and J by 1 base, with 4 bases left in between. The CDR3, as DNA: TGCAGCGCGAAGAACACTGAAGCTTTCTTT. It translates to CSAKNTEAFF. Full variable domain (outside the CDR3, taken from reference TRBV29-1 and TRBJ1-1): SAVISQKPSRDICQRGTSLTIQCQVDSQVTMMFWYRQQPGQSLTLIATANQGSEATYESGFVIDKFPISRPNLTFSTLTVSNMSPEDSSIYLCSAKNTEAFFGQGTRLTVV.

This clonotype was observed at least ten times. The chain is built from TRBV28 and TRBJ2-3; 7 bases are shared with TRBD2. The trim removed 5 bases at V and 1 base at J, leaving 9 bases unmatched. This CDR3 spans 16 amino acids. The germline gives CDR1 MDHEN, CDR2 SYDVKM. CDR3 residues: CASSPLRAGRTDTQYF. CDR3 DNA sequence: TGTGCCAGCAGTCCACTTAGAGCGGGGCGCACAGATACGCAGTATTTT.

This sequence joins TRBV11-1 and TRBJ2-1; tentatively, D is TRBD2 (5 bases). Germline V gene data show CDR1 as SGHAT and CDR2 as FQDESV (reference sequence). The germline V and J ends were trimmed by 0 bases and 9 bases, with 6 bases remaining between them. The CDR3 extends over 12 amino acids. This CDR3 is CASSLAGSEQFF. CDR3 in DNA: TGTGCCAGCAGCTTAGCGGGGAGTGAGCAGTTCTTC.

This sequence joins TRBV15 and TRBJ2-1, with TRBD2 matching over 8 bases. The CDR3 sequence is 17 residues long. The trim removed 0 bases at V and 8 bases at J, leaving 12 bases unmatched. Germline V gene sequence: CDR1 LNHNV, CDR2 YYDKDF (reference sequence). The CDR3 sequence: CATSRDRVAGSFHEQFF. In DNA form, the CDR3 reads TGTGCCACCAGCAGAGATAGAGTAGCGGGATCTTTCCATGAGCAGTTCTTC.

The chain couples TRBV29-1 to TRBJ2-7; tentative D call: TRBD1 (6 bases). Per the germline V gene, CDR1 is SQVTM and CDR2 is ANQGSEA. CDR3 length: 12 residues. The germline V and J ends were trimmed by 1 base and 2 bases, with 6 bases remaining between them. The CDR3 spells CSVEGQAYEQYF. CDR3 in DNA: TGCAGCGTTGAAGGACAGGCCTACGAGCAGTACTTC.

The CDR3 DNA reads as TGCAGTGCTAGGGGGCAAGCGGGAGGGCCCCTGAACACCGGGGAGCTGTTTTTT. Protein sequence: CSARGQAGGPLNTGELFF. The chain uses TRBV20-1 and TRBJ2-2, with 10 nucleotides matching TRBD2. CDR1 is DFQATT, CDR2 SNEGSKA, per germline (reference sequence). The CDR3 extends over 18 amino acids. V lost 3 bases to trimming and J lost 1 base; unmatched junction nucleotides: 11.

This clonotype occurred many times. The J gene is TRBJ2-7, the V gene TRBV7-9; D possibly corresponds to TRBD1 (8 bases). Germline V gene sequence: CDR1 SEHNR, CDR2 FQNEAQ (reference sequence). Trimming removed 5 bases at V and 3 bases at J, with 17 bases between. The CDR3 loop spans 15 amino acids. The CDR3 loop reads CASSSGTGGFYEQYF. DNA for the CDR3: TGTGCCAGCAGCAGCGGGACAGGAGGCTTCTACGAGCAGTACTTC.

V gene TRBV27 combines with J gene TRBJ2-1, with 16 bases matching TRBD2. CDR1 and CDR2 from the germline V gene are MNHEY and SMNVEV (reference sequence). CDR3 length: 13 amino acids. Losses at the gene ends were 8 bases for V and 12 bases for J; bases not matched to a gene: 4. The CDR3 spells CASGTSGGARQFF. The CDR3 DNA follows: TGTGCCAGCGGGACTAGCGGGGGGGCGCGGCAGTTCTTC.

This clonotype was picked up a small number of times. The chain couples TRBV9 to TRBJ1-1; D might be TRBD1 (5 bases). CDR3 length equals 14 residues. Germline CDR1 and CDR2: SGDLS and YYNGEE. Trimming took off 0 bases at V and 1 base at J, with 7 bases between the two ends. CDR3 sequence reads: CASSVGTGNTEAFF. CDR3 bases: TGTGCCAGCAGCGTAGGTACAGGGAACACTGAAGCTTTCTTT.

This clonotype appeared a few times. The DNA of the CDR3 is TGTGCCAGCAGTGACGGGGGCAGGAACATTCAGTACTTC. It translates to CASSDGGRNIQYF. This sequence joins TRBV25-1 and TRBJ2-4; possibly TRBD1 or TRBD2 for D (6 bases each). V dropped 3 bases and J dropped 7 bases, with 10 bases sitting between them. Germline CDR1 and CDR2: MGHDK and SYGVNS. CDR3 length: 13 amino acids.

This clonotype has a single count. The gene calls are TRBV18 and TRBJ1-5; D unclear. This CDR3 is built from 14 residues. Germline assignment: CDR1 KGHSH and CDR2 LQKENI. V lost 2 bases, J lost 5 bases, and 10 bases lay in between. The DNA for the CDR3 is TGTGCCAGCTCACCAGCAACGGTAGATCAGCCCCAGCATTTT. It specifies CASSPATVDQPQHF.